The 25 T cell receptor beta chains in this list originate from one sample, sequenced in a study of glioma-infiltrating T cells after dendritic cell vaccination. Time point here: after dendritic cell vaccination, including at tumor progression/relapse. Some clones are missing from TCRdb's copy, which holds only in-frame ones; the method was immunoSEQ multiplex PCR. The sample consists of 75,000 to 85,000 clones, roughly 84% of them appearing once. The starting material was blood, obtained after dendritic cell vaccination. These receptor sequences come from a human donor with glioblastoma.

The chain is built from TRBV6-5 and TRBJ1-1; unclear D gene. Germline lookup yields CDR1 MNHEY and CDR2 SVGAGI. The CDR3 is made up of 12 amino acids. V gave up 5 bases and J gave up 2 bases, with 6 bases separating them. Written as DNA, the CDR3 is TGTGCCAGCAGTGAGCTCAACACTGAAGCTTTCTTT. Its translation: CASSELNTEAFF.

This clone has just one count. The chain employs TRBV5-1 and TRBJ2-1, with D possibly matching TRBD2 (5 bases). This CDR3 region has 17 residues. The germline V gene encodes CDR1 SGHRS and CDR2 YFSETQ. V shed 1 base and J shed 7 bases, with 21 bases lying between them. The CDR3 DNA reads as TGCGCCAGCAGCTTGCTCTCCCGAGGCAGCCCGGGGAATGAGCAGTTCTTC. The encoded protein is CASSLLSRGSPGNEQFF.

This rearrangement joins TRBV30 to TRBJ1-2; TRBD1 is a possible D gene (6 bases). The germline V gene encodes CDR1 GTSNPN and CDR2 SVGIG (reference sequence). The CDR3 spans 13 residues. Between the trimmed V and J ends, which lost 0 bases and 7 bases, there was a span of 12 bases. The CDR3 bases are TGTGCCTGGAGTGTACAGGGTATAGGTGGCTACACCTTC. This translates into CAWSVQGIGGYTF. The variable domain in full, with the rest retrieved from reference TRBV30 and TRBJ1-2, is SQTIHQWPATLVQPVGSPLSLECTVEGTSNPNLYWYRQAAGRGLQLLFYSVGIGQISSEVPQNLSASRPQDRQFILSSKKLLLSDSGFYLCAWSVQGIGGYTFGSGTRLTVV.

The CDR3 is CAGAGGYTGELFF. CDR3 coding DNA: TGTGCCGGCGCCGGGGGGTACACCGGGGAGCTGTTTTTT. The chain is built from TRBV6-6 and TRBJ2-2, with TRBD2 matching 7 bases. The CDR3 totals 13 residues. Losses at the gene ends were 11 bases for V and 3 bases for J; bases not matched to a gene: 6. Germline values: CDR1 MNHNY, CDR2 SVGAGI (reference sequence).

This rearrangement joins TRBV7-3 to TRBJ2-5; D uncertain. The CDR3 is 14 residues long. CDR1 and CDR2 from the germline V gene are SGHTA and FQGTGA. V was pared by 3 bases and J by 3 bases, with 11 bases between. CDR3 sequence (DNA): TGTGCCAGCAGCTTGGGTGGGCAAAAAGAGACCCAGTACTTC. Encoded protein: CASSLGGQKETQYF.

This clone appeared once. The chain joins TRBV18 to TRBJ1-2, with D tentatively TRBD1 (6 bases). The CDR3 totals 13 residues. The V and J ends lost 2 bases and 11 bases respectively, with 15 bases between them. Germline loops: CDR1 KGHSH, CDR2 LQKENI. CDR3 coding DNA: TGTGCCAGCTCACCATTGGGACAAGAGCCTTACACCTTC. Translation: CASSPLGQEPYTF.

In nucleotides, the CDR3 is TGTGCCAGCTCACGGGTCGGGGAGGATTCACCCCTCCACTTT. Residues: CASSRVGEDSPLHF. The rearrangement links TRBV18 to TRBJ1-6; D ambiguous. CDR1 and CDR2 from the germline V gene are KGHSH and LQKENI. Trimming pared 4 bases from V and 8 bases from J, leaving 12 bases between. The CDR3 is 14 residues long.

V is TRBV7-9 and J is TRBJ2-4; a possible D gene is TRBD1 (6 bases). The germline V gene has CDR1 SEHNR and CDR2 FQNEAQ (reference sequence). Trimming left V 2 bases short and J 1 base short, with 12 bases between. There are 16 residues in the CDR3. The CDR3 coding sequence is TGTGCCAGCAGCTTAATCCAGGGGTTGGCCAAAAACATTCAGTACTTC. Translation: CASSLIQGLAKNIQYF.

This clone has a single count. The genes are TRBV9 and TRBJ1-1; D not resolved. The CDR3 sequence is 14 residues long. V dropped 2 bases and J dropped 2 bases, with 10 bases sitting between them. Germline V gives CDR1 SGDLS, CDR2 YYNGEE. CDR3 amino acids: CASSVEVGNTEAFF. The CDR3, as DNA: TGTGCCAGCAGCGTCGAGGTGGGTAACACTGAAGCTTTCTTT.

The chain joins TRBV7-2 to TRBJ2-7, with D perhaps TRBD1 (5 bases). The CDR3 consists of 13 residues. Germline CDR1 reads SGHTA; CDR2 reads FQGNSA. V lost 2 bases, J lost 1 base, and 6 bases lay in between. In DNA, the CDR3 is TGTGCCAGCAGCTTAAAGGGGTCCTACGAGCAGTACTTC. It is translated as CASSLKGSYEQYF.

There are a few counts of this clone. The genes are TRBV6-1 and TRBJ2-7; D is perhaps TRBD2 (6 bases). Trimming cost V 8 bases and J 3 bases, with 11 bases left between them. Germline CDR1 reads MNHNS; CDR2 reads SASEGT. The CDR3 contains 12 residues. CDR3 nucleotides: TGTGCCAGCCGCCGGGGGAGCTACGAGCAGTACTTC. It encodes CASRRGSYEQYF.

The chain joins TRBV5-6 to TRBJ2-7; TRBD2 agrees at 8 bases. V trimming: 0 bases; J trimming: 5 bases; junction bases outside the gene matches: 7. This CDR3 is 15 amino acids long. Germline lookup yields CDR1 SGHDT and CDR2 YYEEEE. CDR3 amino acids: CASSLGSGISNEQYF. CDR3 DNA sequence: TGTGCCAGCAGCTTGGGTAGCGGGATCAGCAACGAGCAGTACTTC.

This sequence joins TRBV7-7 and TRBJ2-3; 7 bases agree with TRBD2. The junction had 3 bases not matched to a gene; V was cut back by 2 bases and J by 1 base. The CDR3 sequence is 15 residues long. Germline CDR1 SSHAT, CDR2 FNYEAQ (reference sequence). CDR3 nucleotides: TGTGCCAGCAGCTTAATCGCGGGGGGCACAGATACGCAGTATTTT. This encodes CASSLIAGGTDTQYF.

The chain recombines TRBV5-1 with TRBJ2-1, with no clear D. The germline V gene encodes CDR1 SGHRS and CDR2 YFSETQ. Trimming pared 1 base from V and 10 bases from J, leaving 6 bases between. The CDR3 runs 11 residues. CDR3 DNA sequence: TGCGCCAGCAGCTTGATGCGGGAGCAGTTCTTC. Translating gives CASSLMREQFF.

The J gene is TRBJ1-2, the V gene TRBV5-1; tentative D call: TRBD1 (5 bases). Trimming left V 5 bases short and J 4 bases short, with 18 bases between. Germline lookup yields CDR1 SGHRS and CDR2 YFSETQ. There are 15 residues in the CDR3. CDR3: CASRKGHTFSYGYTF. CDR3 nucleotides: TGCGCCAGCAGGAAGGGGCACACTTTCTCCTATGGCTACACCTTC.

The chain recombines TRBV7-8 with TRBJ2-2, with TRBD2 as a possible D gene (6 bases). The CDR3 sequence is 13 residues long. Germline lookup yields CDR1 SGHVS and CDR2 FQNEAQ. V gave up 11 bases and J gave up 1 base, with 11 bases separating them. CDR3 region: CAQAGGNTGELFF. CDR3 coding DNA: TGTGCCCAAGCGGGTGGGAACACCGGGGAGCTGTTTTTT.

The chain carries TRBV5-8 and TRBJ1-4; D gene unclear. The germline gives CDR1 SGHTS, CDR2 YDEGEE. The CDR3 consists of 12 residues. V was pared by 0 bases and J by 8 bases, with 5 bases between. The DNA for the CDR3 is TGTGCCAGCAGCTTGGGACACGAAAAACTGTTTTTT. This sequence encodes CASSLGHEKLFF.

The chain carries TRBV15 and TRBJ1-6; D unclear. The CDR3 is 13 amino acids. Per germline, CDR1 LNHNV and CDR2 YYDKDF (reference sequence). Trimming stripped 1 base from V and 8 bases from J, with 6 bases between. The CDR3 is CATSRVEDSPLHF. CDR3 DNA: TGTGCCACCAGCAGAGTAGAGGATTCACCCCTCCACTTT.

The chain joins TRBV5-1 to TRBJ2-5; 7 nucleotides agree with TRBD1. The J call may be faulty, since TRBJ2-7 better matches the DNA end. From germline, CDR1 is SGHRS and CDR2 YFSETQ. This CDR3 comprises 15 residues. The CDR3 spells CASSLGWDRIYEQYF. The CDR3 DNA is TGCGCCAGCAGCTTGGGATGGGACAGAATATACGAGCAGTACTTC.

The chain carries TRBV7-2 and TRBJ2-7, with 11 nucleotides matching TRBD2. This CDR3 has 14 residues. The germline V gene encodes CDR1 SGHTA and CDR2 FQGNSA. Losses at the gene ends were 9 bases for V and 4 bases for J; bases not matched to a gene: 8. The CDR3 reads CASQTGTSGYEQYF. The CDR3 DNA sequence: TGTGCCAGTCAGACCGGGACTAGCGGTTACGAGCAGTACTTC.

The table lists this clone with a count of one. This chain joins TRBV28 and TRBJ2-3, with D possibly TRBD2 on 6 matching bases. Trimming took off 4 bases at V and 2 bases at J, with 16 bases between the two ends. The germline CDR1 and CDR2 sequences are MDHEN and SYDVKM. The CDR3 extends over 16 amino acids. The CDR3 loop reads CASSSPNGGITDTQYF. CDR3 DNA: TGTGCCAGCAGTTCTCCGAACGGCGGGATCACAGATACGCAGTATTTT.

Here the CDR3 reads CASSVAGGAADTQYF. CDR3 bases: TGTGCCAGCAGCGTCGCGGGAGGGGCCGCAGATACGCAGTATTTT. The chain uses TRBV9 and TRBJ2-3, with 9 bases that match TRBD2. V lost 2 bases and J lost 4; bases outside the gene matches: 5. Germline values: CDR1 SGDLS, CDR2 YYNGEE. This CDR3 is 15 amino acids long. Supplemented by reference TRBV9 and TRBJ2-3, the full variable domain reads DSGVTQTPKHLITATGQRVTLRCSPRSGDLSVYWYQQSLDQGLQFLIQYYNGEERAKGNILERFSAQQFPDLHSELNLSSLELGDSALYFCASSVAGGAADTQYFGPGTRLTVL.

The J gene is TRBJ2-2, the V gene TRBV5-1; 8 nucleotides agree with TRBD1. The trim removed 4 bases at V and 2 bases at J, leaving 7 bases unmatched. The CDR3 spans 16 residues. Germline V gene lookup returns CDR1 SGHRS and CDR2 YFSETQ. The CDR3 nucleotides are TGCGCCAGCAGCCCCATACAGGGGGGCAACACCGGGGAGCTGTTTTTT. It yields the protein CASSPIQGGNTGELFF.

V usage is TRBV25-1 and J usage is TRBJ2-1; a weak D match, TRBD1 (6 bases). With 3 bases removed from V and 6 bases from J, the gap between germline ends came to 21 bases. From germline, CDR1 is MGHDK and CDR2 SYGVNS. CDR3 length: 17 residues. The CDR3 bases are TGTGCCAGCAGTGACCGCCGCGGGCAGGGGTTTACCAATGAGCAGTTCTTC. Residues: CASSDRRGQGFTNEQFF.

This clone showed up just a few times. The chain couples TRBV19 to TRBJ2-7; maybe TRBD2 (7 bases). CDR1 is LNHDA, CDR2 SQIVND, per germline (reference sequence). Trimming took 3 bases from V and 6 from J, leaving 18 bases between them. The CDR3 extends over 15 amino acids. The CDR3 DNA reads as TGTGCCAGTAGTATTACAGGGACTAAAGTGGGCGAGCAGTACTTC. It yields the protein CASSITGTKVGEQYF.